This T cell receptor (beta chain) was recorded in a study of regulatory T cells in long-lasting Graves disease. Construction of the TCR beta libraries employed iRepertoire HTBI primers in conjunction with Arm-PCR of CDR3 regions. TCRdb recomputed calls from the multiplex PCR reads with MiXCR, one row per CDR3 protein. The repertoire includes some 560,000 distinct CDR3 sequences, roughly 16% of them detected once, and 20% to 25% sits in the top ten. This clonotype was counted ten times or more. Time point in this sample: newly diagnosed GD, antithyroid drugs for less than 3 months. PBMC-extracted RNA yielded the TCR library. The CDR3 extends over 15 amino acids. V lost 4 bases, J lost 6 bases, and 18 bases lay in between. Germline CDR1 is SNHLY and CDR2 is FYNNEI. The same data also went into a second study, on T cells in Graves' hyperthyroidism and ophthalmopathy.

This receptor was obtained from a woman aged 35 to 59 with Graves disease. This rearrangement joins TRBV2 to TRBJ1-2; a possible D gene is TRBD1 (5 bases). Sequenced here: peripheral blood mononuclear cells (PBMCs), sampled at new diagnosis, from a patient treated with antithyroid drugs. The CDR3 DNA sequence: TGTGCCAGCAGTGCCCTCAGGCGCAGGGCGGATGGCTACACCTTC. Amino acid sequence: CASSALRRRADGYTF.